These 12 T cell receptor beta chains were sequenced from one sample in a study of cytomegalovirus exposure and HLA in healthy donors. This PCR relied on a set of 60 Vbeta primers and 13 Jbeta primers. The repertoire was sequenced with immunoSEQ multiplex PCR; TCRdb's copy has only in-frame clones and lacks some. This sample has about 190,000 clones, with about 83% found just once. The sequenced sample was PBMCs. The source is a man in his forties in good health and CMV-seropositive.

The chain employs TRBV27 and TRBJ2-7, with 7 bases fitting TRBD1. Germline lookup yields CDR1 MNHEY and CDR2 SMNVEV (reference sequence). Germline trimming cut 6 bases from V and 7 bases from J; bases unmatched to any gene: 9. The CDR3 spans 13 residues. The CDR3 is CASRKTGAGEQYF. Written as DNA, the CDR3 is TGTGCCAGCAGGAAAACAGGGGCTGGGGAGCAGTACTTC.

This clone was seen only once. This chain joins TRBV27 and TRBJ2-7; D call uncertain. There are 15 residues in the CDR3. Germline V CDR1 and CDR2: MNHEY, SMNVEV (reference sequence). Trimming took off 0 bases at V and 0 bases at J, with 9 bases between the two ends. The CDR3 coding sequence is TGTGCCAGCAGTTTATCTCCCCTTCCCTCCTACGAGCAGTACTTC. This encodes CASSLSPLPSYEQYF.

There are a few counts of this clone. The chain is built from TRBV5-4 and TRBJ2-7, with D perhaps matching TRBD1 (6 bases). The CDR3 is 14 amino acids. CDR1 is SGHNT, CDR2 YYREEE, per germline (reference sequence). Trimming took off 4 bases at V and 2 bases at J, with 13 bases between the two ends. This CDR3 is CASSNPGTTYEQYF. The CDR3 bases are TGTGCCAGCAGCAATCCCGGGACAACCTACGAGCAGTACTTC.

V is TRBV5-1 and J is TRBJ1-1; possibly TRBD1 for D (5 bases). There are 15 residues in the CDR3. Germline V gene data show CDR1 as SGHRS and CDR2 as YFSETQ. V was cut by 1 base and J by 1 base, with 11 bases left in between. CDR3 in amino acids: CASSLMGGKNTEAFF. The CDR3 DNA is TGCGCCAGCAGCTTGATGGGGGGAAAGAACACTGAAGCTTTCTTT.

V usage is TRBV27 and J usage is TRBJ2-1; D unresolved. V was clipped by 3 bases and J by 0 bases, with 12 bases between them. There are 16 residues in the CDR3. The germline V gene has CDR1 MNHEY and CDR2 SMNVEV (reference sequence). The CDR3 nucleotides are TGTGCCAGCAGTTTGTTATGGCGGAGCTCCTACAATGAGCAGTTCTTC. It specifies CASSLLWRSSYNEQFF.

V gene TRBV9 combines with J gene TRBJ1-3; D is perhaps TRBD1 (6 bases). The CDR3 runs to 16 residues. V was trimmed by 3 bases and J by 0 bases, leaving 13 bases between them. In germline, CDR1 is SGDLS, CDR2 YYNGEE. The CDR3 sequence is CASSGTASFSGNTIYF. The CDR3 coding sequence is TGTGCCAGCAGCGGGACAGCAAGCTTCTCTGGAAACACCATATATTTT. The whole variable domain, filled in from reference TRBV9 and TRBJ1-3, reads DSGVTQTPKHLITATGQRVTLRCSPRSGDLSVYWYQQSLDQGLQFLIQYYNGEERAKGNILERFSAQQFPDLHSELNLSSLELGDSALYFCASSGTASFSGNTIYFGEGSWLTVV.

The rearrangement links TRBV10-3 to TRBJ1-2; no definite D call. Trimming cost V 2 bases and J 5 bases, with 18 bases left between them. Germline loops: CDR1 ENHRY, CDR2 SYGVKD. The CDR3 spans 16 residues. The CDR3 bases are TGTGCCATCAGTGAGCAGCCAGGTGGCCTAAGTTATGGCTACACCTTC. Its translation is CAISEQPGGLSYGYTF.

The V and J genes are TRBV28 and TRBJ1-2, with 8 bases identical to TRBD1. The CDR3 spans 15 residues. The germline CDR1 and CDR2 sequences are MDHEN and SYDVKM. The trim removed 5 bases at V and 2 bases at J, leaving 7 bases unmatched. CDR3 region: CASSPRTGLNYGYTF. DNA of the CDR3: TGTGCCAGCAGTCCGCGGACAGGGTTAAACTATGGCTACACCTTC.

This chain uses TRBV9 with TRBJ1-1; 9 nucleotides line up with TRBD1. There are 15 residues in the CDR3. The junction had 6 bases not matched to a gene; V was cut back by 3 bases and J by 3 bases. The germline gives CDR1 SGDLS, CDR2 YYNGEE. Here the CDR3 DNA reads TGTGCCAGCAGCGCGTGGACAGGGGTTGACACTGAAGCTTTCTTT. Encoded protein: CASSAWTGVDTEAFF.

The V gene is TRBV28, the J gene TRBJ1-4; D is undetermined. CDR1 and CDR2 (germline): MDHEN, SYDVKM. V dropped 7 bases and J dropped 10 bases, with 16 bases sitting between them. This CDR3 is 13 amino acids long. The CDR3 loop reads CASNLKESGKLFF. The CDR3 coding sequence is TGTGCCAGCAACCTCAAGGAATCGGGAAAACTGTTTTTT.

This chain links TRBV25-1 with TRBJ2-3; 9 positions match TRBD1. Germline V gene sequence: CDR1 MGHDK, CDR2 SYGVNS. Trimming at V came to 0 bases and at J to 6 bases, leaving 1 base not matched to a gene. The CDR3 totals 14 residues. In DNA form, the CDR3 reads TGTGCCAGCAGTGAATATGGGACAGGGGATACGCAGTATTTT. Amino acids: CASSEYGTGDTQYF.

V and J are TRBV10-3 and TRBJ2-3; the D gene is possibly TRBD2 (6 bases). Germline CDR1 and CDR2: ENHRY and SYGVKD. The CDR3 sequence is 14 residues long. V lost 5 bases and J lost 6, with 15 bases in between. CDR3 loop: CAISPREVGDTQYF. CDR3 in DNA: TGTGCCATCAGTCCTAGGGAGGTGGGCGATACGCAGTATTTT.